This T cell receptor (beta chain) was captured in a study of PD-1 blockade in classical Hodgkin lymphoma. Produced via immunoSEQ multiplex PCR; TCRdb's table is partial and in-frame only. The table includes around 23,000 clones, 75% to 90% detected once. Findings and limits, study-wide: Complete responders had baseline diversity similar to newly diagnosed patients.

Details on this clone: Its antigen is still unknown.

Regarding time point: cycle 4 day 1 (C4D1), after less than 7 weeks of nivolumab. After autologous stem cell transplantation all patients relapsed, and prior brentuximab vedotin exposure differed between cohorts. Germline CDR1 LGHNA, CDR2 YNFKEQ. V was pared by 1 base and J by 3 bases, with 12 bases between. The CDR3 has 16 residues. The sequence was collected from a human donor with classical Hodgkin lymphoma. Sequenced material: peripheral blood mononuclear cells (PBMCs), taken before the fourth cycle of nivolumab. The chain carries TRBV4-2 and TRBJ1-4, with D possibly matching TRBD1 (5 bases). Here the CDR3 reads CASSQARGRSNEKLFF. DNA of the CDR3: TGTGCCAGCAGCCAAGCTCGGGGACGGTCTAATGAAAAACTGTTTTTT.